A selection of T cell receptor beta chains follows, all from one sample in a study of CD8 T cells in ankylosing spondylitis. TCRdb analysed the 5' RACE reads with MiXCR anew, one entry per CDR3 protein. The table records about 330,000 distinct CDR3 sequences, 7.5% to 9% of them present only once. The sequenced sample consisted of blood, either unsorted or a sorted T cell fraction (not recorded which). The origin of the receptors is a male donor with ankylosing spondylitis. CDR3s include the opening cysteine and the closing phenylalanine or tryptophan. D genes are given only for firm matches. The size field is filled for only some rows; it gives once, few, many or a size class.

D: -; J: TRBJ1-4; size: few; V: TRBV7-9; CDR3: CASTTPGYAGGYEKLFF; DNA: TGTGCCAGCACCACCCCCGGCTATGCAGGAGGATATGAAAAACTGTTTTTT
D: TRBD2; J: TRBJ2-7; size: few; V: TRBV7-2; CDR3: CASSLDIAGVGYEQYF; DNA: TGTGCCAGCAGCTTAGACATAGCGGGAGTCGGTTACGAGCAGTACTTC
D: TRBD1; J: TRBJ2-4; size: few; V: TRBV18; CDR3: CASSPEFRGRENIQYF; DNA: TGTGCCAGCTCACCGGAATTCAGGGGGCGAGAAAACATTCAGTACTTC
D: -; J: TRBJ1-2; size: -; V: TRBV14; CDR3: CASSQNRGNGYTF; DNA: TGTGCCAGCAGCCAGAACAGAGGAAATGGCTACACCTTC
D: TRBD2; J: TRBJ2-1; size: few; V: TRBV28; CDR3: CASSPDWRGVSYNEQFF; DNA: TGTGCCAGCAGTCCGGACTGGCGGGGGGTTTCCTACAATGAGCAGTTCTTC
D: -; J: TRBJ2-3; size: -; V: TRBV4-2; CDR3: CASTKVATTDTQYF; DNA: TGTGCCAGCACCAAAGTAGCGACCACAGATACGCAGTATTTT
D: -; J: TRBJ2-5; size: many; V: TRBV12-3/TRBV12-4; CDR3: CATGRGTQETQYF; DNA: TGTGCCACCGGCAGGGGGACTCAAGAGACCCAGTACTTC
D: TRBD2; J: TRBJ2-7; size: few; V: TRBV20-1; CDR3: CSARGGLAGEPEQYF; DNA: TGCAGTGCTAGAGGAGGACTAGCGGGAGAACCCGAGCAGTACTTC
D: -; J: TRBJ1-6; size: many; V: TRBV19; CDR3: CASSIGKWEYSPLHF; DNA: TGTGCCAGTAGTATCGGAAAGTGGGAGTATTCACCCCTCCACTTT
D: TRBD2; J: TRBJ2-3; size: -; V: TRBV20-1; CDR3: CSASRSLAGTDSTDTQYF; DNA: TGCAGTGCTAGTCGTTCACTAGCGGGAACCGATAGCACAGATACGCAGTATTTT
D: -; J: TRBJ2-7; size: -; V: TRBV5-6; CDR3: CASSLLTRPYEQYF; DNA: TGTGCCAGCAGCTTGCTGACCCGTCCCTACGAGCAGTACTTC
D: TRBD2; J: TRBJ2-1; size: -; V: TRBV11-2; CDR3: CASSSPSKREGRKYNEQFF; DNA: TGTGCCAGCAGCTCCCCCTCCAAGCGGGAGGGCCGTAAGTACAATGAGCAGTTCTTC
D: -; J: TRBJ2-1; size: few; V: TRBV11-3; CDR3: CASSLGTVHNEQFF; DNA: TGTGCCAGCAGCTTAGGGACGGTACACAATGAGCAGTTCTTC
D: -; J: TRBJ2-7; size: many; V: TRBV7-2; CDR3: CASSLVGDKNYEQYF; DNA: TGTGCCAGCAGCTTAGTGGGGGACAAGAACTACGAGCAGTACTTC
D: -; J: TRBJ2-1; size: many; V: TRBV4-2; CDR3: CASSQVGWNEQFF; DNA: TGTGCCAGCAGCCAAGTAGGGTGGAATGAGCAGTTCTTC
D: TRBD2; J: TRBJ2-1; size: -; V: TRBV5-1; CDR3: CASSPGTSGNLDEQFF; DNA: TGCGCCAGCAGCCCCGGGACTAGCGGGAACTTGGATGAGCAGTTCTTC
D: -; J: TRBJ1-5; size: -; V: TRBV12-3/TRBV12-4; CDR3: CASSRRQAGNQPQHF; DNA: TGTGCCAGCAGCCGTAGACAGGCAGGCAATCAGCCCCAGCATTTT
D: TRBD1; J: TRBJ2-4; size: -; V: TRBV4-1; CDR3: CASSQPGQKNIQYF; DNA: TGCGCCAGCAGCCAACCGGGACAGAAAAACATTCAGTACTTC
D: -; J: TRBJ2-1; size: many; V: TRBV5-1; CDR3: CASSSGGSGRNEQFF; DNA: TGCGCCAGCAGCTCAGGGGGAAGCGGGCGGAATGAGCAGTTCTTC
D: TRBD2; J: TRBJ2-3; size: -; V: TRBV6-5; CDR3: CASSYSRSSGSDTQYF; DNA: TGTGCCAGCAGTTACTCGAGGTCTAGCGGGAGCGATACGCAGTATTTT
D: -; J: TRBJ2-7; size: few; V: TRBV27; CDR3: CASSTSAARSYEQYF; DNA: TGTGCCAGCAGTACCTCGGCGGCCCGCTCCTACGAGCAGTACTTC
D: -; J: TRBJ1-5; size: few; V: TRBV19; CDR3: CASSIEGGDQPQHF; DNA: TGTGCCAGTAGTATCGAAGGGGGGGATCAGCCCCAGCATTTT
D: TRBD1; J: TRBJ2-7; size: few; V: TRBV5-1; CDR3: CASSDGTGASYEQYF; DNA: TGCGCCAGCAGCGACGGGACAGGGGCCTCCTACGAGCAGTACTTC
D: TRBD1; J: TRBJ1-5; size: few; V: TRBV28; CDR3: CASIRGDRGYQPQHF; DNA: TGTGCCAGCATCCGAGGAGACAGGGGTTATCAGCCCCAGCATTTT
D: -; J: TRBJ1-1; size: many; V: TRBV11-3; CDR3: CASSPFRGGDTEAFF; DNA: TGTGCCAGCAGCCCCTTTAGGGGGGGTGACACTGAAGCTTTCTTT
D: TRBD1; J: TRBJ2-6; size: many; V: TRBV29-1; CDR3: CSAGGSGANVLTF; DNA: TGCAGCGCAGGGGGCTCTGGGGCCAACGTCCTGACTTTC
D: -; J: TRBJ1-3; size: few; V: TRBV4-1; CDR3: CASSHRTAGNTIYF; DNA: TGCGCCAGCAGCCACAGGACAGCGGGAAACACCATATATTTT
D: -; J: TRBJ1-5; size: few; V: TRBV29-1; CDR3: CSISQGTGNQPQHF; DNA: TGCAGCATCTCCCAGGGGACTGGGAATCAGCCCCAGCATTTT
D: -; J: TRBJ2-1; size: -; V: TRBV7-9; CDR3: CASSLNFNEQFF; DNA: TGTGCCAGCAGCTTAAACTTCAATGAGCAGTTCTTC
D: -; J: TRBJ2-2; size: -; V: TRBV9; CDR3: CASSPRERPNTGELFF; DNA: TGTGCCAGCAGCCCCCGGGAGCGGCCGAACACCGGGGAGCTGTTTTTT
D: -; J: TRBJ2-7; size: -; V: TRBV15; CDR3: CAAGQTFGEQYF; DNA: TGTGCCGCTGGGCAGACCTTCGGAGAGCAGTACTTC
D: TRBD1; J: TRBJ1-2; size: many; V: TRBV10-3; CDR3: CAISRPGLGTDYGYTF; DNA: TGTGCCATCAGTCGCCCGGGTCTAGGGACAGACTATGGCTACACCTTC
D: -; J: TRBJ2-5; size: few; V: TRBV7-2; CDR3: CASSLGINLETQYF; DNA: TGTGCCAGCAGCTTAGGGATAAACCTAGAGACCCAGTACTTC
D: -; J: TRBJ2-5; size: many; V: TRBV3-1; CDR3: CASSHEETQYF; DNA: TGTGCCAGCAGCCACGAAGAGACCCAGTACTTC
D: TRBD2; J: TRBJ2-1; size: many; V: TRBV27; CDR3: CASSLSLLLAGAYNEQFF; DNA: TGTGCCAGCAGTTTATCTCTCCTACTAGCGGGGGCTTACAATGAGCAGTTCTTC
D: -; J: TRBJ1-5; size: -; V: TRBV2; CDR3: CASGRDGLNQPQHF; DNA: TGTGCCAGCGGGCGGGACGGACTGAATCAGCCCCAGCATTTT
D: -; J: TRBJ2-1; size: few; V: TRBV11-2; CDR3: CASSRRGERNLGDEQFF; DNA: TGTGCCAGCAGCCGTAGAGGCGAGCGAAACCTGGGTGATGAGCAGTTCTTC
D: -; J: TRBJ2-7; size: -; V: TRBV28; CDR3: CASSPPGVYEQYF; DNA: TGTGCCAGCAGTCCCCCAGGAGTCTACGAGCAGTACTTC
D: -; J: TRBJ2-2; size: many; V: TRBV29-1; CDR3: CSVAEGTVDTGELFF; DNA: TGCAGCGTTGCGGAGGGCACGGTCGACACCGGGGAGCTGTTTTTT
D: -; J: TRBJ2-3; size: -; V: TRBV5-1; CDR3: CASSLVGQPTDTQYF; DNA: TGCGCCAGCAGCTTGGTCGGGCAGCCCACAGATACGCAGTATTTT